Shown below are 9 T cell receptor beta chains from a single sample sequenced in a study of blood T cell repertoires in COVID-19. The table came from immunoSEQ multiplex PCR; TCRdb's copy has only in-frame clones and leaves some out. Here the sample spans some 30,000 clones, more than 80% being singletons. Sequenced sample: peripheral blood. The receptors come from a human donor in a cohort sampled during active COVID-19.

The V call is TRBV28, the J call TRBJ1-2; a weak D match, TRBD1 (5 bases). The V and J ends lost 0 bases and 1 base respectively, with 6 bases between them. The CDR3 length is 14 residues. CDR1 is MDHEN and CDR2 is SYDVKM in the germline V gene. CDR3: CASSLWGGNYGYTF. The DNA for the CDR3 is TGTGCCAGCAGTTTATGGGGGGGTAACTATGGCTACACCTTC.

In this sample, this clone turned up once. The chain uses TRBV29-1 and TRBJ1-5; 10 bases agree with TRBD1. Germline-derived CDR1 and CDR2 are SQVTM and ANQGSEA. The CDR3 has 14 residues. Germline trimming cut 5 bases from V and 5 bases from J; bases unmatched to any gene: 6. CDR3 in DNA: TGCAGCGTTAGTCCCGGGACAGGGGATCAGCCCCAGCATTTT. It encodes CSVSPGTGDQPQHF.

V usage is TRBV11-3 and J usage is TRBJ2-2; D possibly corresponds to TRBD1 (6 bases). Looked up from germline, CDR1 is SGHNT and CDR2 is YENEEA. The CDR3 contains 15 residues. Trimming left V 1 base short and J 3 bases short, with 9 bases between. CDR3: CASSLGQGHTGELFF. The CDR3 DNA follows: TGTGCCAGCAGCTTAGGGCAGGGGCACACCGGGGAGCTGTTTTTT.

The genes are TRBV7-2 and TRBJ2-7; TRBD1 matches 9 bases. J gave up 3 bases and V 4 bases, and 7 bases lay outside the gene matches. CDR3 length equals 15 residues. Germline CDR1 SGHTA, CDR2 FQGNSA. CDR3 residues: CASSYTGTGIYEQYF. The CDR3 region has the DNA TGTGCCAGCAGCTACACCGGGACAGGGATCTACGAGCAGTACTTC. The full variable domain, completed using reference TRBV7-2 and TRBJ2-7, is GAGVSQSPSNKVTEKGKDVELRCDPISGHTALYWYRQSLGQGLEFLIYFQGNSAPDKSGLPSDRFSAERTGGSVSTLTIQRTQQEDSAVYLCASSYTGTGIYEQYFGPGTRLTVT.

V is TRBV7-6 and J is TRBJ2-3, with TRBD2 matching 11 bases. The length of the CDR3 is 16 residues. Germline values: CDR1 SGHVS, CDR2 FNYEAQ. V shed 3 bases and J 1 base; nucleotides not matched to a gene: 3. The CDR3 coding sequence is TGTGCCAGCAGCTTGGGTAGCGGGGGGGGCACAGATACGCAGTATTTT. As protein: CASSLGSGGGTDTQYF.

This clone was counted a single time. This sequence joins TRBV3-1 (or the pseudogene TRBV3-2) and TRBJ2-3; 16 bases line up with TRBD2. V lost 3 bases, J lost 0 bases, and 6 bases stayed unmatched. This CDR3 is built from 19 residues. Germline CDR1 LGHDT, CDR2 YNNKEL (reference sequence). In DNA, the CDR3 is TGTGCCAGCAGCCATACCGGGACTAGCGGGGGGGCGAGCACAGATACGCAGTATTTT. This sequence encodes CASSHTGTSGGASTDTQYF.

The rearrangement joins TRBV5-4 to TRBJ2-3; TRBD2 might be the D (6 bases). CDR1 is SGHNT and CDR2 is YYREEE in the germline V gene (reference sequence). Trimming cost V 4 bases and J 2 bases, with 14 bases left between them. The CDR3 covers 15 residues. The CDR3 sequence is CASSLKLADTDTQYF. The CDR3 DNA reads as TGTGCCAGCAGCCTAAAACTAGCCGACACAGATACGCAGTATTTT.

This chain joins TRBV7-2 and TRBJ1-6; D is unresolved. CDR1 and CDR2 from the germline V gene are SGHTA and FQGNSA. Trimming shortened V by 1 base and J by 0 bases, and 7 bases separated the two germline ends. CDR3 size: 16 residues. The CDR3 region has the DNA TGTGCCAGCAGCTTAGACCCCGGCTCCTATAATTCACCCCTCCACTTT. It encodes CASSLDPGSYNSPLHF.

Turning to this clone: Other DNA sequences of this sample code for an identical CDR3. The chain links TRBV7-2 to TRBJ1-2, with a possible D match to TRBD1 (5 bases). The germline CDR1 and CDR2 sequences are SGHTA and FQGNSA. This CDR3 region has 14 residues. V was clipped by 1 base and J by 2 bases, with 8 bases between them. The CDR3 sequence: CASSLDSGNYGYTF. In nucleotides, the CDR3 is TGTGCCAGCAGCTTAGACTCAGGGAACTATGGCTACACCTTC.